Given below is one TCR beta chain in context. Its antigen remains unknown. This table comes from immunoSEQ multiplex PCR, and its TCRdb copy is limited to in-frame clones, with some not included. The data hold 13,000 to 15,000 clones, with roughly 80% observed a single time. Specified time point: inflamed ileum from the surgical specimen. From germline, CDR1 is SGHVS and CDR2 FNYEAQ. This CDR3 region has 14 residues. V was clipped by 3 bases and J by 0 bases, with 7 bases between them. The sample belongs to a study of T cell repertoires in ileal Crohn's disease. Study-level background: Surgery for a complication: stricturing in 61%, penetrating in about 39%. Study-wide points: Mucosal expansions were suggested to be mainly CD8 T cells.

The clonotype originates from an adult with Crohn's disease. The J gene is TRBJ2-3, the V gene TRBV7-6; D not certain. The sample comprised ileal tissue. CDR3 bases: TGTGCCAGCAGCTTGAGTCATAGCACAGATACGCAGTATTTT. Translating gives CASSLSHSTDTQYF.